This is a list of T cell receptor beta chains from one sample in a study of blood T cell repertoires in COVID-19. TCRdb's copy holds only in-frame clones and misses some; the assay was immunoSEQ multiplex PCR. The data contain roughly 310,000 clones, about 92% of them seen just once; the ten biggest clones take up roughly 2.5%. The sequenced sample consisted of PBMCs or T cells enriched from blood (not recorded which). The receptors shown here come from a man in his fifties or sixties who had recovered from COVID-19. Both conserved end residues are part of each CDR3. Each record gives: J gene, D gene, V gene, clone size, CDR3 DNA, CDR3 protein. The D gene is left open where the match is weak. The size field is filled for only some rows; it gives once, few, many or a size class.

TRBJ1-4,-,TRBV18,once,TGTGCCAGCTCACCAGATGCAACCCGGAGGTTTTTT,CASSPDATRRFF
TRBJ2-2,-,TRBV3-1/TRBV3-2,-,TGTGCCAGCAGCCTAGAGGGCAGGGCAAACACCGGGGAGCTGTTTTTT,CASSLEGRANTGELFF
TRBJ2-3,TRBD2,TRBV9,-,TGTGCCAGCAGCGTAGGAGGCGGGAGGTACACAGATACGCAGTATTTT,CASSVGGGRYTDTQYF
TRBJ2-5,-,TRBV20-1,-,TGCAGTAGACTTCACGGGGAGACCCAGTACTTC,CSRLHGETQYF
TRBJ2-7,TRBD2,TRBV4-1,once,TGCGCCAGCAGCTACCCCGGGACTAGCGTCACCTACGAGCAGTACTTC,CASSYPGTSVTYEQYF
TRBJ2-1,TRBD2,TRBV10-3,-,TGTGCCATCAGATCCGGGACTAGCGGGAGGAATGAGCAGTTCTTC,CAIRSGTSGRNEQFF
TRBJ1-1,TRBD1,TRBV6-2/TRBV6-3,-,TGTGCCAGCAGTTACACTCCCGGACAGGGGAACACTGAAGCTTTCTTT,CASSYTPGQGNTEAFF
TRBJ2-5,TRBD2,TRBV5-1,once,TGCGCCAGCAGCCAGGGCAGCGGGGTTCCCATGGAGACCCAGTACTTC,CASSQGSGVPMETQYF
TRBJ1-1,-,TRBV7-2,-,TGTGCCAGCAGCTTAGGGGGCTTTCGCACTGAAGCTTTCTTT,CASSLGGFRTEAFF
TRBJ1-1,-,TRBV7-2,-,TGTGCCAGCAGCTTACTCGCGGGGGGAGGTGGCACTGAAGCTTTCTTT,CASSLLAGGGGTEAFF
TRBJ1-1,-,TRBV3-1/TRBV3-2,-,TGTGCCAGCAGCCAAGGGACACTGAACACTGAAGCTTTCTTT,CASSQGTLNTEAFF
TRBJ2-4,TRBD1,TRBV5-8,-,TGTGCCAGCAGTTTAGCAGGGGGCCGGAACATTCAGTACTTC,CASSLAGGRNIQYF
TRBJ1-1,-,TRBV18,-,TGTGCCAGCTCACCAAACGGGTTCACTGAAGCTTTCTTT,CASSPNGFTEAFF
TRBJ2-7,-,TRBV19,-,TGTGCCAGTAGTATCGGGGACATCCGCTCCGAGCAGTACTTC,CASSIGDIRSEQYF
TRBJ2-5,-,TRBV5-5,-,TGTGCCAGCAGCTTTCACAGGGAAGCTCAAGAGACCCAGTACTTC,CASSFHREAQETQYF
TRBJ1-4,-,TRBV10-2,-,TGCGCCAGCAGCGAGGGAGGACAGCCTGAAAAACTGTTTTTT,CASSEGGQPEKLFF
TRBJ2-3,-,TRBV2,-,TGTGCCAGCAGTGAACTCTCAGATACGCAGTATTTT,CASSELSDTQYF
TRBJ2-7,-,TRBV5-1,-,TGCGCCAGCAGCTTGGTCGGGGACTACGAGCAGTACTTC,CASSLVGDYEQYF
TRBJ1-6,-,TRBV4-3,-,TGCGCCAGCAGCCAAGAGGCCGCGGCCCTCTCCTATAATTCACCCCTCCACTTT,CASSQEAAALSYNSPLHF
TRBJ1-1,-,TRBV5-8,-,TGTGCCAGCAGCTTGTTGAGGAACACTGAAGCTTTCTTT,CASSLLRNTEAFF
TRBJ2-1,-,TRBV9,-,TGTGCCAGCAGCCCAGGGTGGGATGAGCAGTTCTTC,CASSPGWDEQFF
TRBJ2-2,TRBD2,TRBV4-1,-,TGCGCCAGCAGCCAACTTGGCGGGGGATTCGCCGGGGAGCTGTTTTTT,CASSQLGGGFAGELFF
TRBJ1-5,TRBD1,TRBV27,-,TGTGCCAGCAGCAACAGGGGTTCTAGTCAGCCCCAGCATTTT,CASSNRGSSQPQHF
TRBJ2-7,-,TRBV18,-,TGTGCCAGCTCACCAGTGGGGAGCGAGCAGTACTTC,CASSPVGSEQYF
TRBJ1-5,-,TRBV7-8,-,TGTGCCAGCAGCTTAGGGCTTTCTGGGAGGGACGATCAGCCCCAGCATTTT,CASSLGLSGRDDQPQHF
TRBJ2-1,-,TRBV7-2,-,TGTGCCAGCTCCGGGGGCTACAATGAGCAGTTCTTC,CASSGGYNEQFF
TRBJ1-6,-,TRBV19,-,TGTGCCAGTAGTATAGATAGAGGGAAGAATTCACCCCTCCACTTT,CASSIDRGKNSPLHF
TRBJ2-1,-,TRBV5-4,-,TGTGCCAGCAGCTTGACTAGCTCCTATTACAATGAGCAGTTCTTC,CASSLTSSYYNEQFF
TRBJ2-7,-,TRBV13,-,TGTGCCAGCAGCTTGGGGAGGAGCTCCTACGAGCAGTACTTC,CASSLGRSSYEQYF
TRBJ1-6,-,TRBV3-1/TRBV3-2,-,TGTGCCAGCAGCCCCTCGGAGGGGAGCTATAATTCACCCCTCCACTTT,CASSPSEGSYNSPLHF
TRBJ2-1,TRBD2,TRBV6-6,-,TGTGCCAGCAGACCCGGCGGGAGCTCCTACAATGAGCAGTTCTTC,CASRPGGSSYNEQFF
TRBJ1-1,-,TRBV10-2,-,TGCGCCAGCAGTGAGGAGGGCAGGACGGCTTTCTTT,CASSEEGRTAFF
TRBJ1-4,-,TRBV29-1,-,TGCAGCGTATGCGTAGGGGGTCGCACTAATGAAAAACTGTTTTTT,CSVCVGGRTNEKLFF
TRBJ1-1,-,TRBV4-1,-,TGCGCCAGCAGCCAAGGGACTGCCTGGATGGGCACTGAAGCTTTCTTT,CASSQGTAWMGTEAFF
TRBJ2-5,TRBD1,TRBV6-5,-,TGTGCCAGCAGTTACGTATCGGCAGGGGGCGGGGAGACCCAGTACTTC,CASSYVSAGGGETQYF
TRBJ1-1,-,TRBV15,-,TGTGCCACCACTAGACAGAGGAACACTGAAGCTTTCTTT,CATTRQRNTEAFF
TRBJ1-2,-,TRBV3-1/TRBV3-2,-,TGTGCCAGCAGCCCGGCGGGGCCTTACTATGGCTACACCTTC,CASSPAGPYYGYTF
TRBJ2-2,TRBD2,TRBV25-1,-,TGTGCCAGCACTAGAAGCGGGGGGAACACCGGGGAGCTGTTTTTT,CASTRSGGNTGELFF
TRBJ2-7,-,TRBV3-1/TRBV3-2,-,TGTGCCAGCAGCCAAGGCGTCCCACCCTCACCGTACGAGCAGTACTTC,CASSQGVPPSPYEQYF
TRBJ1-2,-,TRBV18,-,TGTGCCAGCTCACCACAATGGCAGTCTTATGGCTACACCTTC,CASSPQWQSYGYTF
TRBJ2-2,TRBD1,TRBV6-1,-,TGTGCCAGCAGTGGCCGGACAGGGGCGGGGGACACCGGGGAGCTGTTTTTT,CASSGRTGAGDTGELFF
TRBJ2-4,TRBD2,TRBV7-7,-,TGTGCTAGCAGCCCCAGGCCGGGAGGACTCCTCGTGGCCAAAAACATTCAGTACTTC,CASSPRPGGLLVAKNIQYF
TRBJ1-1,TRBD1,TRBV7-9,-,TGTGCCAGCAGCTTGTTAAACAGGGGTAACACTGAAGCTTTCTTT,CASSLLNRGNTEAFF